Below are 11 T cell receptor beta chains sequenced from a single sample in a study of shared T cell receptors in the human thymus. Clones were sequenced by immunoSEQ multiplex PCR, and TCRdb holds only the in-frame ones, with some missing. The repertoire consists of about 710,000 clones, with about 90% occurring once and the leading ten covering 0.0094%. The data were also submitted as part of a second study, on human thymus T cells.

Sequencing was performed on thymocytes. Receptors were obtained from a boy under three years old with a congenital heart defect.

CDR3 sequence: CASSFGPQGDYEQYF. CDR3 coding DNA: TGTGCCAGCAGCTTTGGCCCACAGGGGGACTACGAGCAGTACTTC. This chain links TRBV7-8 with TRBJ2-7; 8 bases agree with TRBD1. J lost 3 bases, V lost 3 bases, and 7 bases had no gene match. The V gene's germline CDR1 is SGHVS and CDR2 FQNEAQ. The CDR3 spans 15 residues.

The J gene is TRBJ2-5, the V gene TRBV6-1; the D gene is possibly TRBD1 (5 bases). Germline CDR1 reads MNHNS; CDR2 reads SASEGT. The CDR3 is 13 residues long. Trimming removed 6 bases at V and 5 bases at J, with 13 bases between. For the CDR3, the DNA is TGTGCCAGCAGGAGGCAGCCAGGGGAGACCCAGTACTTC. Residues: CASRRQPGETQYF.

The chain recombines TRBV28 with TRBJ2-3, with D maybe TRBD2 (5 bases). V lost 6 bases to trimming and J lost 7 bases, with 23 bases between them. The CDR3 length is 16 residues. Germline assignment: CDR1 MDHEN and CDR2 SYDVKM. CDR3 DNA sequence: TGTGCCAGCAGACCTCAGCGGATCCATTTGCTGAATACGCAGTATTTT. Translated: CASRPQRIHLLNTQYF. Variable domain in full (rest from reference TRBV28 and TRBJ2-3): DVKVTQSSRYLVKRTGEKVFLECVQDMDHENMFWYRQDPGLGLRLIYFSYDVKMKEKGDIPEGYSVSREKKERFSLILESASTNQTSMYLCASRPQRIHLLNTQYFGPGTRLTVL.

The rearrangement joins TRBV4-3 to TRBJ2-5; possible D gene TRBD2, 6 bases. Near its end, the DNA agrees better with TRBJ2-7, so the J call may be wrong. Germline CDR1 reads LGHNA; CDR2 reads YSLEER. CDR3 length equals 14 residues. The DNA for the CDR3 is TGCGCCAGCAGCCAAGATAGCGGCTCCTACGAGCAGTACTTC. Protein: CASSQDSGSYEQYF.

The chain is built from TRBV5-6 and TRBJ1-2; 7 bases agree with TRBD1. With 1 base clipped from V and 4 bases from J, the junction kept 19 bases outside the gene matches. The CDR3 sequence is 19 residues long. Looked up from germline, CDR1 is SGHDT and CDR2 is YYEEEE. The CDR3 sequence: CASSLWRQGDSEIGYGYTF. DNA of the CDR3: TGTGCCAGCAGCTTGTGGAGACAGGGTGACTCTGAAATCGGCTATGGCTACACCTTC. Drawing the rest from reference TRBV5-6 and TRBJ1-2, the complete variable domain is DAGVTQSPTHLIKTRGQQVTLRCSPKSGHDTVSWYQQALGQGPQFIFQYYEEEERQRGNFPDRFSGHQFPNYSSELNVNALLLGDSALYLCASSLWRQGDSEIGYGYTFGSGTRLTVV.

As to this clone: Distinct nucleotide sequences in the sample also encode this CDR3. The rearrangement joins TRBV4-1 to TRBJ1-1, with D maybe TRBD1 (5 bases). CDR1 and CDR2 from the germline V gene are MGHRA and YSYEKL. The CDR3 has 14 residues. V lost 0 bases and J lost 4, with 9 bases in between. The CDR3 DNA is TGCGCCAGCAGCCAAGATAGGGGCTCCACTGAAGCTTTCTTT. It yields the protein CASSQDRGSTEAFF.

The V gene is TRBV6-6, the J gene TRBJ1-3; 7 bases agree with TRBD1. Germline assignment: CDR1 MNHNY and CDR2 SVGAGI (reference sequence). This CDR3 is built from 15 residues. With V trimmed by 6 bases and J by 1 base, 6 bases remained unmatched. CDR3 coding DNA: TGTGCCAGCAGCTCAGACAGGGTATCTGGAAACACCATATATTTT. It encodes CASSSDRVSGNTIYF.

This chain links TRBV5-6 with TRBJ2-4; 8 bases line up with TRBD1. The germline gives CDR1 SGHDT, CDR2 YYEEEE. The CDR3 has 15 residues. J lost 1 base, V lost 4 bases, and 4 bases had no gene match. The CDR3 protein is CASSPRDRAKNIQYF. CDR3 DNA sequence: TGTGCCAGCAGCCCCCGGGACAGGGCCAAAAACATTCAGTACTTC.

The CDR3 DNA follows: TGCGCCAGCAGTCAAGGGGAGGCCTTCACTAATGAAAAACTGTTTTTT. It translates to CASSQGEAFTNEKLFF. The V and J genes are TRBV23-1 and TRBJ1-4; D remains ambiguous. TRBV23-1 is flagged as an ORF with uncertain function. There are 16 residues in the CDR3. Trimming took 2 bases from V and 2 from J, leaving 12 bases between them.

The V call is TRBV6-1, the J call TRBJ2-1; maybe TRBD2 (7 bases). The CDR3 is 16 residues long. Per germline, CDR1 MNHNS and CDR2 SASEGT. V was trimmed by 4 bases and J by 2 bases, leaving 15 bases between them. Written as DNA, the CDR3 is TGTGCCAGCAGTGTTGCGGGGGCGTGCCCCTACAATGAGCAGTTCTTC. It encodes CASSVAGACPYNEQFF.

The gene calls are TRBV12-2 and TRBJ2-3; no DNA check was done on the table's D call, TRBD1. TRBV12-2 is flagged as a pseudogene. The CDR3 is 14 residues long. CDR3 loop: CASRLAVGADTQYF. The CDR3 region has the DNA TGTGCAAGTCGCTTAGCCGTAGGGGCAGATACGCAGTATTTT.